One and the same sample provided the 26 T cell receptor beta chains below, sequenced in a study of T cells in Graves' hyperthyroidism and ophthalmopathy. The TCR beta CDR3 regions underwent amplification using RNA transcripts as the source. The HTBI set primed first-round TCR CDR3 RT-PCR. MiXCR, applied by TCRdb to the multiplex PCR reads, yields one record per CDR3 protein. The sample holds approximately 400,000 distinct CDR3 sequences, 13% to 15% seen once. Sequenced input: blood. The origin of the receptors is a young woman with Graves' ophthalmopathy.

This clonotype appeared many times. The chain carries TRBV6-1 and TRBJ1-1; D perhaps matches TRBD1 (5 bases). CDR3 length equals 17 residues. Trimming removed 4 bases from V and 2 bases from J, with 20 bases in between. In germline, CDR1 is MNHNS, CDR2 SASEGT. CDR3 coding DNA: TGTGCCAGCAGTGCCCTACGGGGGGGGGTGAGAAACACTGAAGCTTTCTTT. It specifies CASSALRGGVRNTEAFF.

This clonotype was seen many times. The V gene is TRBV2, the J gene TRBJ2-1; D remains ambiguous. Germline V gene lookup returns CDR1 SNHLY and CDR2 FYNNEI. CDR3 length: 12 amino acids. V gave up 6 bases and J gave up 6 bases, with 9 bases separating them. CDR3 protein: CASRDGINEQFF. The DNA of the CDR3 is TGTGCCAGCAGAGACGGAATCAATGAGCAGTTCTTC. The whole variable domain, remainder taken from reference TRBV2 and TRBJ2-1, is EPEVTQTPSHQVTQMGQEVILRCVPISNHLYFYWYRQILGQKVEFLVSFYNNEISEKSEIFDDQFSVERPDGSNFTLKIRSTKLEDSAMYFCASRDGINEQFFGPGTRLTVL.

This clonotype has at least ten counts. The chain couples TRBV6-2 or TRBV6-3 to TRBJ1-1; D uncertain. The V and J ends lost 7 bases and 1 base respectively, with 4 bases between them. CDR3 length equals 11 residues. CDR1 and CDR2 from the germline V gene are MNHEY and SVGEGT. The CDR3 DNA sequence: TGTGCCAGCACGACGAACACTGAAGCTTTCTTT. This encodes CASTTNTEAFF.

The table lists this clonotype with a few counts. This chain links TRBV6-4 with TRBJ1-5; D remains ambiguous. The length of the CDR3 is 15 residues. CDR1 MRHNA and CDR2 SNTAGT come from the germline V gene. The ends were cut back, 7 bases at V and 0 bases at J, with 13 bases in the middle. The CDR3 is CASIPYSYSNQPQHF. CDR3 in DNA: TGTGCCAGCATTCCATACAGCTATAGCAATCAGCCCCAGCATTTT.

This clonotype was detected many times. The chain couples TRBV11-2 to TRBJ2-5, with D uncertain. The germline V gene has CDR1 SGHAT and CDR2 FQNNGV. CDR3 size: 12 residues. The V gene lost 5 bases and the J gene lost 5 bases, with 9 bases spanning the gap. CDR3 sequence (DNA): TGTGCCAGCAGCACGGTTTCGGAGACCCAGTACTTC. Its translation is CASSTVSETQYF.

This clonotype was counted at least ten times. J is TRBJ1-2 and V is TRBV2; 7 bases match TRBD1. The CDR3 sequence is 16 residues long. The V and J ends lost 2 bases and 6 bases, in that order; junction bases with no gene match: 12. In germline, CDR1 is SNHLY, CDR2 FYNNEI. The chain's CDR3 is CASSENPGQTVDGYTF. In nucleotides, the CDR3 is TGTGCCAGCAGTGAAAACCCGGGACAGACGGTGGATGGCTACACCTTC. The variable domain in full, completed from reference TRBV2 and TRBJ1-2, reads EPEVTQTPSHQVTQMGQEVILRCVPISNHLYFYWYRQILGQKVEFLVSFYNNEISEKSEIFDDQFSVERPDGSNFTLKIRSTKLEDSAMYFCASSENPGQTVDGYTFGSGTRLTVV.

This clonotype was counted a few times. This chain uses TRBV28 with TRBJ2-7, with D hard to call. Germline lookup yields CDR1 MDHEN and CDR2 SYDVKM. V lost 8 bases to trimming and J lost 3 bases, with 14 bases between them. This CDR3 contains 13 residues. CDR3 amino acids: CASATPVHYEQYF. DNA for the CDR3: TGTGCCAGCGCCACACCGGTACACTACGAGCAGTACTTC.

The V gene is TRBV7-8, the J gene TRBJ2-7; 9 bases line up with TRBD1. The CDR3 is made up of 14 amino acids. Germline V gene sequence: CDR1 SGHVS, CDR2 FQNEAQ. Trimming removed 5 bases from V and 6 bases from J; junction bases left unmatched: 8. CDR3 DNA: TGTGCCAGCAGCCTCTGGACAGGGGATCGCGAGCAGTACTTC. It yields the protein CASSLWTGDREQYF.

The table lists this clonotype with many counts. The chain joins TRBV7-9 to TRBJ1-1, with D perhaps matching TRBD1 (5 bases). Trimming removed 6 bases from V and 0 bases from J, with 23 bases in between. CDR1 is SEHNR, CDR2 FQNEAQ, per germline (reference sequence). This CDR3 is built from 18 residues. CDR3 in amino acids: CASRPKNPRQSMNTEAFF. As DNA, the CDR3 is TGTGCCAGCAGACCAAAAAACCCGAGACAGAGCATGAACACTGAAGCTTTCTTT.

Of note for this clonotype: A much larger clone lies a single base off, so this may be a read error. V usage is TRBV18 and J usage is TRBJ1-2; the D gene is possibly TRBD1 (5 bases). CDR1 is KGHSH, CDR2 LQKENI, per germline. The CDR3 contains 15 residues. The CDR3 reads CASSPGAGDSYGYTF. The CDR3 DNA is TGTGCCAGCTCACCAGGGGCAGGAGACTCCTATGGTTACACCTTC.

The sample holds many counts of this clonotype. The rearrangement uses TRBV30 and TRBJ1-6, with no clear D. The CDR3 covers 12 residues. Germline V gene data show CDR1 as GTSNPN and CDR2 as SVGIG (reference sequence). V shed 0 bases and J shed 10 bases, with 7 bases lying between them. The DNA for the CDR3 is TGTGCCTGGAGTGTTAGGAGGTCACCCCTCCACTTT. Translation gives CAWSVRRSPLHF.

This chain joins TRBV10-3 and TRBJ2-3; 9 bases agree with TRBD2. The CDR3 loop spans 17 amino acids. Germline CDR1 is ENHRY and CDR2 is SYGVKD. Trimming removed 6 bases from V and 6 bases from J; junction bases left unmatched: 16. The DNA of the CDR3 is TGTGCCATCAGCCCAACAAATAGCGGGGGCCCGGCCGATACGCAGTATTTT. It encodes CAISPTNSGGPADTQYF.

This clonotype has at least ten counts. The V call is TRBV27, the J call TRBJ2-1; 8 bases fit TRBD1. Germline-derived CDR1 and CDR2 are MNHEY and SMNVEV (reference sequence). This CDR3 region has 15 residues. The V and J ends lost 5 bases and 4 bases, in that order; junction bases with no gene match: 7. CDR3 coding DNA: TGTGCCAGCAGTCCTGGGACAGGCTCATACAATGAGCAGTTCTTC. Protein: CASSPGTGSYNEQFF.

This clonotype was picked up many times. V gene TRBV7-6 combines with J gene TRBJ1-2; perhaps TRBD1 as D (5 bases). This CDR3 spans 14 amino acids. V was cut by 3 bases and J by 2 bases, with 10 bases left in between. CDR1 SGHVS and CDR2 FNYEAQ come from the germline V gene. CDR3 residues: CASSFSRGNYGYTF. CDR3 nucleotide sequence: TGTGCCAGCAGCTTTTCGCGGGGGAACTATGGCTACACCTTC.

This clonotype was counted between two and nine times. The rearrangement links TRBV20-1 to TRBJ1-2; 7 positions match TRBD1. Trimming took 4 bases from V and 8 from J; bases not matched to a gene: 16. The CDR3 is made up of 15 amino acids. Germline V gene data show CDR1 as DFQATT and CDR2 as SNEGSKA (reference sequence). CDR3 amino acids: CSATRGRQGIRGYTF. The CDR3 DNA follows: TGCAGTGCTACCCGAGGTCGACAGGGAATACGGGGCTACACCTTC.

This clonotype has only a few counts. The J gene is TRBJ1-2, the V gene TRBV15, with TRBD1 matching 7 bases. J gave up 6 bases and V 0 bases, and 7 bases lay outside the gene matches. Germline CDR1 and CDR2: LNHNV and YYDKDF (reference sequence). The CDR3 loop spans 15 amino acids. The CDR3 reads CATSRDLSGGNGYTF. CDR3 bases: TGTGCCACCAGCAGAGATCTCTCAGGGGGAAATGGCTACACCTTC. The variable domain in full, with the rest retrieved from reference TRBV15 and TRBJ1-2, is DAMVIQNPRYQVTQFGKPVTLSCSQTLNHNVMYWYQQKSSQAPKLLFHYYDKDFNNEADTPDNFQSRRPNTSFCFLDIRSPGLGDTAMYLCATSRDLSGGNGYTFGSGTRLTVV.

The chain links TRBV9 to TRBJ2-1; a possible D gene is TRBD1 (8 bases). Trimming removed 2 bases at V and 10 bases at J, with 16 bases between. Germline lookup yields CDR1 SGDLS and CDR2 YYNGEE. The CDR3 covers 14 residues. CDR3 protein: CASSVDREGSEQFF. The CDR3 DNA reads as TGTGCCAGCAGCGTGGACAGGGAGGGTTCCGAGCAGTTCTTC. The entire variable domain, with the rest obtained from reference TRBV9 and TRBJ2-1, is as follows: DSGVTQTPKHLITATGQRVTLRCSPRSGDLSVYWYQQSLDQGLQFLIQYYNGEERAKGNILERFSAQQFPDLHSELNLSSLELGDSALYFCASSVDREGSEQFFGPGTRLTVL.

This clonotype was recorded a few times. CDR3 in amino acids: CASSIDQGNRNGYTF. CDR3 sequence (DNA): TGTGCCAGTAGTATAGATCAAGGGAATCGAAATGGCTACACCTTC. V usage is TRBV19 and J usage is TRBJ1-2, with D unclear. V was trimmed by 0 bases and J by 6 bases, leaving 14 bases between them. The CDR3 has 15 amino acids. Germline V gene data show CDR1 as LNHDA and CDR2 as SQIVND (reference sequence).

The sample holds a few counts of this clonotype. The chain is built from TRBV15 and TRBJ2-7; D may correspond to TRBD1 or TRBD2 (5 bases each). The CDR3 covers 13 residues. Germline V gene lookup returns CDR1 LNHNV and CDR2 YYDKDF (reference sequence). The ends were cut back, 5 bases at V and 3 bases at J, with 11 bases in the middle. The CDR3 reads CATSWDGIYEQYF. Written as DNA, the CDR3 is TGTGCCACCAGCTGGGACGGAATCTACGAGCAGTACTTC.

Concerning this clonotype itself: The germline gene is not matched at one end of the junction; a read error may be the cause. The CDR3 DNA sequence: TGCGCCAGCGGCTTGGCGGCGGGGGTTCGCTCTGGGGCCAACGTCCTGACTTTC. It encodes CASGLAAGVRSGANVLTF. V is TRBV5-1 and J is TRBJ2-6, with 7 bases lining up with TRBD2. The CDR3 spans 18 residues. CDR1 and CDR2 from the germline V gene are SGHRS and YFSETQ. Together with reference TRBV5-1 and TRBJ2-6, the CDR3 gives the full variable domain: KAGVTQTPRYLIKTRGQQVTLSCSPISGHRSVSWYQQTPGQGLQFLFEYFSETQRNKGNFPGRFSGRQFSNSRSEMNVSTLELGDSALYLCASGLAAGVRSGANVLTFGAGSRLTVL.

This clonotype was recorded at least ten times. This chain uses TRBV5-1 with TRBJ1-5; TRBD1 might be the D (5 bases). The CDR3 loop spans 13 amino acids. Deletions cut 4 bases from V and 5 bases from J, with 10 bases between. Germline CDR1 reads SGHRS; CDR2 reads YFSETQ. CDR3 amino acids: CASSRGTDQPQHF. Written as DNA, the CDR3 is TGCGCCAGCAGCCGCGGGACGGATCAGCCCCAGCATTTT.

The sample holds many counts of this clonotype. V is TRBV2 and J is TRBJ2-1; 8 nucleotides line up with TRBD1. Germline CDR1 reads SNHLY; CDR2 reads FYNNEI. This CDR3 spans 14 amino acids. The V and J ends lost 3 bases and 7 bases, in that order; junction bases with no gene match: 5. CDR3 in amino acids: CASSEARGLNEQFF. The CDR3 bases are TGTGCCAGCAGTGAGGCCAGGGGGCTAAATGAGCAGTTCTTC.

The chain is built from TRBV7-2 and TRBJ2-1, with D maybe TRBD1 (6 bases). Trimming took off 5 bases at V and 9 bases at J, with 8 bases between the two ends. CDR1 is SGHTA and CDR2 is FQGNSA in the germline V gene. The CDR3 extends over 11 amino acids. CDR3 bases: TGTGCCAGCAGCATCAGGGGTGAGCAGTTCTTC. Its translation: CASSIRGEQFF. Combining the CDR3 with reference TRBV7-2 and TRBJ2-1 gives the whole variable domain GAGVSQSPSNKVTEKGKDVELRCDPISGHTALYWYRQSLGQGLEFLIYFQGNSAPDKSGLPSDRFSAERTGGSVSTLTIQRTQQEDSAVYLCASSIRGEQFFGPGTRLTVL.

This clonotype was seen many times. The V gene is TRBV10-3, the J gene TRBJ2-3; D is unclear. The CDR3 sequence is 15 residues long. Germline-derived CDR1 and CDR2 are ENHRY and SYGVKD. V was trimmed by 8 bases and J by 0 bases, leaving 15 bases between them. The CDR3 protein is CAIDGPHLSTDTQYF. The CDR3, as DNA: TGTGCCATCGACGGACCACACTTGAGCACAGATACGCAGTATTTT.

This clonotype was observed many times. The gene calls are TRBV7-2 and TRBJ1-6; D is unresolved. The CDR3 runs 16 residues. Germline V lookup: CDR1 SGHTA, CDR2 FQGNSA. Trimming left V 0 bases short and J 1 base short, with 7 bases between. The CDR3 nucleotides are TGTGCCAGCAGCTTAGCGGTAGGGTCCTATAATTCACCCCTCCACTTT. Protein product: CASSLAVGSYNSPLHF.

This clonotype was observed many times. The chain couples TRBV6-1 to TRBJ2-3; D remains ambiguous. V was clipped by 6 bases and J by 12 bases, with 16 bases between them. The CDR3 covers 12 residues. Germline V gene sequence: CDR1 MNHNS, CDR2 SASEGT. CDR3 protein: CASSAVGSVQYF. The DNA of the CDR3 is TGTGCCAGCAGCGCTGTCGGGTCGGTTCAGTATTTT.